Listed below are T cell receptor beta chains from one sample, sequenced in a study of shared clonotypes between healthy human individuals. Data came from immunoSEQ multiplex PCR; TCRdb stores just in-frame clones and leaves some out. Of about 2 million clones listed, about 95% are singletons. Sequenced input: naive CD8+ T cells sorted from blood. These receptor sequences come from a young man in good health. CDR3s include the opening cysteine and the closing phenylalanine or tryptophan. The order of the fields is V gene, clone size, D gene, J gene, CDR3 protein, CDR3 DNA. D genes are given only for firm matches. Only part of the rows carry a size: once, few, many, or a class if the clone is expanded.

>TRBV27|NA|TRBD1|TRBJ2-1
CASSLSPGTGYNEQFF
TGTGCCAGCAGTTTATCCCCCGGGACAGGTTACAATGAGCAGTTCTTC
>TRBV19|NA|TRBD1|TRBJ2-7
CASSRQGVWYEQYF
TGTGCCAGTAGCCGACAGGGGGTTTGGTACGAGCAGTACTTC
>TRBV9|NA|NA|TRBJ1-1
CASSPYDGTGLEAFF
TGTGCCAGCAGCCCCTACGATGGTACTGGACTTGAAGCTTTCTTT
>TRBV2|NA|NA|TRBJ2-2
CASSEAGPLGELFF
TGTGCCAGCAGTGAAGCGGGGCCGCTCGGGGAGCTGTTTTTT
>TRBV6-5|NA|NA|TRBJ2-1
CASSYPNHNEQFF
TGTGCCAGCAGTTACCCCAACCACAATGAGCAGTTCTTC
>TRBV11-2|NA|NA|TRBJ2-7
CASSLDTYEQYF
TGTGCCAGCAGCTTGGATACCTACGAGCAGTACTTC
>TRBV4-1|NA|NA|TRBJ2-7
CASSQDLTGTYEQYF
TGCGCCAGCAGCCAAGATCTTACGGGGACCTACGAGCAGTACTTC
>TRBV13|NA|TRBD1|TRBJ2-7
CASSPETGTYEQYF
TGTGCCAGCAGCCCAGAGACAGGGACCTACGAGCAGTACTTC
>TRBV5-1|NA|TRBD1|TRBJ1-1
CASSPGQGMNTEAFF
TGCGCCAGCAGCCCCGGACAGGGTATGAACACTGAAGCTTTCTTT
>TRBV30|NA|NA|TRBJ1-4
CAWSVGRAATNEKLFF
TGTGCCTGGAGTGTCGGCAGGGCGGCAACTAATGAAAAACTGTTTTTT
>TRBV4-1|NA|TRBD1|TRBJ1-2
CASSQGQGVSYGYTF
TGCGCCAGCAGCCAGGGACAGGGAGTGTCCTATGGCTACACCTTC
>TRBV5-6|NA|NA|TRBJ2-7
CASSFGQPYEQYF
TGTGCCAGCAGCTTCGGACAGCCCTACGAGCAGTACTTC
>TRBV5-1|NA|TRBD1|TRBJ1-4
CASSLGQGNEKLFF
TGCGCCAGCAGCTTGGGACAGGGGAATGAAAAACTGTTTTTT
>TRBV27|NA|TRBD2|TRBJ2-1
CASSFQTSGSVDEQFF
TGTGCCAGCAGTTTCCAGACTAGCGGGAGTGTGGATGAGCAGTTCTTC
>TRBV5-1|NA|NA|TRBJ2-2
CASSINAGELFF
TGCGCCAGCAGCATAAATGCCGGGGAGCTGTTTTTT
>TRBV6-1|NA|NA|TRBJ2-1
CASRGLDLYNEQFF
TGTGCCAGCAGAGGTTTAGATCTCTACAATGAGCAGTTCTTC
>TRBV19|once|NA|TRBJ1-2
CASSVRQASYGYTF
TGTGCCAGTAGTGTTAGACAGGCCTCCTATGGCTACACCTTC
>TRBV5-4|NA|TRBD2|TRBJ2-1
CASSFATSPYNEQFF
TGTGCCAGCAGCTTTGCGACTAGCCCATACAATGAGCAGTTCTTC
>TRBV7-9|NA|TRBD1|TRBJ2-7
CASSPTGGTFYEQYF
TGTGCCAGCAGCCCGACAGGGGGAACATTCTACGAGCAGTACTTC
>TRBV15|NA|TRBD1|TRBJ1-2
CATSEPRGQGPGYYGYTF
TGTGCCACCAGCGAACCCCGGGGACAGGGCCCAGGATACTATGGCTACACCTTC
>TRBV9|NA|TRBD2|TRBJ2-3
CASGTSGVSTDTQYF
TGTGCCAGCGGGACTAGCGGGGTTAGCACAGATACGCAGTATTTT
>TRBV2|once|TRBD1|TRBJ1-1
CASSEALTGGANTEAFF
TGTGCCAGCAGTGAAGCCCTGACAGGGGGCGCGAACACTGAAGCTTTCTTT
>TRBV11-2|NA|TRBD2|TRBJ2-1
CASSPRGGSPYNEQFF
TGTGCCAGCAGCCCTCGGGGCGGGAGTCCCTACAATGAGCAGTTCTTC
>TRBV30|NA|TRBD2|TRBJ2-3
CAWSLAGGSTDTQYF
TGTGCCTGGAGCCTAGCGGGGGGAAGCACAGATACGCAGTATTTT
>TRBV4-3|NA|TRBD1|TRBJ1-2
CASSQDPHRGSGYGYTF
TGCGCCAGCAGCCAAGACCCCCACAGGGGGAGCGGCTATGGCTACACCTTC
>TRBV4-1|NA|NA|TRBJ1-3
CASSQGGASGNTIYF
TGCGCCAGCAGCCAAGGGGGTGCGAGTGGAAACACCATATATTTT
>TRBV5-6|NA|NA|TRBJ2-5
CASSSDGSLAQETQYF
TGTGCCAGCAGCTCGGACGGGTCCCTAGCTCAAGAGACCCAGTACTTC
>TRBV5-1|NA|TRBD1|TRBJ1-2
CASSTPQGEDGYTF
TGCGCCAGCAGTACCCCCCAGGGGGAGGATGGCTACACCTTC
>TRBV4-3|NA|TRBD1|TRBJ1-2
CASSQEAGGAGYGYTF
TGCGCCAGCAGCCAAGAGGCAGGGGGCGCAGGCTATGGCTACACCTTC
>TRBV30|NA|NA|TRBJ1-4
CAWSVSAGIFF
TGTGCCTGGAGTGTATCCGCAGGAATTTTTTTT
>TRBV19|NA|NA|TRBJ2-7
CASSMVTGSSYEQYF
TGTGCCAGTAGTATGGTCACGGGGTCTAGCTACGAGCAGTACTTC
>TRBV6-5|NA|TRBD1|TRBJ2-7
CASSYSGQGEYEQYF
TGTGCCAGCAGTTACTCGGGACAGGGGGAATACGAGCAGTACTTC
>TRBV18|NA|TRBD1|TRBJ1-2
CASSPGQGASWDYGYTF
TGTGCCAGCTCACCGGGACAGGGGGCTTCCTGGGACTATGGCTACACCTTC
>TRBV19|NA|NA|TRBJ2-2
CASSIPFPPLEGDTGELFF
TGTGCCAGTAGTATACCTTTTCCCCCTTTGGAGGGCGACACCGGGGAGCTGTTTTTT
>TRBV11-2|NA|NA|TRBJ2-7
CASSLGASYYEQYF
TGTGCCAGCAGCTTAGGGGCCAGCTACTACGAGCAGTACTTC
>TRBV7-3|NA|NA|TRBJ2-1
CASSFSSEQFF
TGTGCCAGCAGCTTTTCGAGTGAGCAGTTCTTC
>TRBV25-1|once|NA|TRBJ1-2
CASQATGPGYTF
TGTGCCAGCCAGGCTACAGGGCCCGGCTACACCTTC
>TRBV7-9|NA|TRBD2|TRBJ2-1
CASSPRLSSGHEQFF
TGTGCCAGCAGCCCTCGACTGTCTAGCGGTCATGAGCAGTTCTTC
>TRBV10-2|NA|TRBD2|TRBJ2-3
CASSEMGLAGDTDTQYF
TGCGCCAGCAGTGAGATGGGACTAGCGGGAGACACAGATACGCAGTATTTT
>TRBV10-1|NA|NA|TRBJ2-7
CASSESELGYEQYF
TGCGCCAGCAGTGAGTCGGAACTAGGTTACGAGCAGTACTTC
>TRBV27|NA|TRBD2|TRBJ2-5
CASSGLAGGPKETQYF
TGTGCCAGCAGCGGACTAGCGGGAGGTCCCAAAGAGACCCAGTACTTC
>TRBV30|NA|TRBD1|TRBJ2-6
CALSRGLGTGANVLTF
TGTGCCTTATCCAGGGGGCTGGGCACTGGGGCCAACGTCCTGACTTTC
>TRBV4-1|NA|NA|TRBJ1-1
CASSQDPKVNTEAFF
TGCGCCAGCAGCCAAGACCCCAAGGTGAACACTGAAGCTTTCTTT
>TRBV4-1|NA|TRBD1|TRBJ2-1
CASSQMTGAAYNEQFF
TGCGCCAGCAGCCAGATGACAGGGGCGGCCTACAATGAGCAGTTCTTC
>TRBV7-8|NA|TRBD1|TRBJ2-7
CASSLGTGVSAYEQYF
TGTGCCAGCAGCTTAGGGACAGGGGTATCGGCCTACGAGCAGTACTTC
>TRBV19|NA|NA|TRBJ2-7
CASSISGQTYEQYF
TGTGCCAGTAGTATATCGGGACAAACCTACGAGCAGTACTTC
>TRBV7-9|NA|TRBD2|TRBJ2-5
CASSSIRGTRQETQYF
TGTGCCAGCAGCTCAATCCGGGGGACTAGGCAAGAGACCCAGTACTTC
>TRBV2|NA|NA|TRBJ1-5
CASSGDLSNQPQHF
TGTGCCAGCAGTGGGGACCTTAGCAATCAGCCCCAGCATTTT
>TRBV5-4|NA|TRBD1|TRBJ2-7
CASSLDRGYYEQYF
TGTGCCAGCAGCTTGGACAGGGGGTACTACGAGCAGTACTTC